What follows is one T cell receptor beta chain and its context. Other DNA sequences in this sample translate to the same CDR3. Produced via immunoSEQ multiplex PCR; TCRdb's table is partial and in-frame only. The repertoire holds tens of thousands of clones, with around 80% as singletons. The data were taken from a study of OX40 agonist ivuxolimab in advanced cancers. The CDR3 spans 13 residues. Germline CDR1 reads SGHNT; CDR2 reads YYREEE (reference sequence). Trimming removed 3 bases at V and 4 bases at J, with 8 bases between. This TCR derives from an adult with an advanced solid tumor such as melanoma, head and neck, liver or kidney cancer. The chain is built from TRBV5-4 and TRBJ1-5; D is possibly TRBD1 (5 bases). The sequences come from CD4+ or CD8+ T cells sorted from blood, collected in a trial of the OX40 agonist ivuxolimab. In nucleotides, the CDR3 is TGTGCCAGCAGCTCGGGACCTAATCAGCCCCAGCATTTT. It translates to CASSSGPNQPQHF.